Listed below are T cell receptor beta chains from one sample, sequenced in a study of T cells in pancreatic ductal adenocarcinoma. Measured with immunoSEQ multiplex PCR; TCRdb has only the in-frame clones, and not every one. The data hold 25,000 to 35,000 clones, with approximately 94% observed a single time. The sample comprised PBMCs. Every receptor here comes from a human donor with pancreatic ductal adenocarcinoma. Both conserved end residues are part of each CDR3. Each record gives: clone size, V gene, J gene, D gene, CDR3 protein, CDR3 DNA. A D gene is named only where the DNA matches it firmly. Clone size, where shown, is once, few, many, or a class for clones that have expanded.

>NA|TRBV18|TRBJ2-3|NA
CASSPPRATDTQYF
TGTGCCAGCTCACCACCTAGGGCCACAGATACGCAGTATTTT
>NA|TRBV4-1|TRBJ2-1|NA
CASSPGGGEQFF
TGCGCCAGCAGCCCAGGAGGGGGTGAGCAGTTCTTC
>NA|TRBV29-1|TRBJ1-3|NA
CSVLDPGSGNTIYF
TGCAGCGTTTTGGATCCTGGCTCTGGAAACACCATATATTTT
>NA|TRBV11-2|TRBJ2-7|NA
CASSLGISNSYEQYF
TGTGCCAGCAGCTTAGGTATTAGTAATTCCTACGAGCAGTACTTC
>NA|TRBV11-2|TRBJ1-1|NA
CASSLVGNTEAFF
TGTGCCAGCAGCTTAGTCGGGAACACTGAAGCTTTCTTT
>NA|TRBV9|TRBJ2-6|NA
CASSVEPSGANVLTF
TGTGCCAGCAGCGTAGAGCCCTCTGGGGCCAACGTCCTGACTTTC
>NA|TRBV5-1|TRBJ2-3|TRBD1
CASTSGGSGVDTQYF
TGCGCCAGCACATCAGGGGGTTCGGGTGTAGATACGCAGTATTTT
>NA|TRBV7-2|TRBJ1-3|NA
CASSLDSGPAGNTIYF
TGTGCCAGCAGCTTAGACTCCGGGCCTGCTGGAAACACCATATATTTT
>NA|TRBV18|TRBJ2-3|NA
CASSPHGGDTQYF
TGTGCCAGCTCACCACATGGTGGGGATACGCAGTATTTT
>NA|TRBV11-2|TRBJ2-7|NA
CASSFGSSYEQYF
TGTGCCAGCAGCTTTGGCAGCTCCTACGAGCAGTACTTC
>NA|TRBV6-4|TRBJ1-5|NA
CASSAERGGQPQHF
TGTGCCAGCAGTGCAGAAAGGGGAGGTCAGCCCCAGCATTTT
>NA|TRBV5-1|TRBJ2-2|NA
CASSLEATGELFF
TGCGCCAGCAGCTTGGAAGCGACCGGGGAGCTGTTTTTT
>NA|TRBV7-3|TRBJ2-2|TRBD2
CASSSGLAVTGELFF
TGTGCCAGCAGTTCTGGACTAGCGGTCACCGGGGAGCTGTTTTTT
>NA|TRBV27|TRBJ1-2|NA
CASRPTGSYYGYTF
TGTGCCAGCAGGCCCACAGGGAGTTACTATGGCTACACCTTC
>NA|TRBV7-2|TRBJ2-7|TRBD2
CASSLALAGDPYEQYF
TGTGCCAGCAGCTTAGCCCTAGCGGGAGACCCCTACGAGCAGTACTTC
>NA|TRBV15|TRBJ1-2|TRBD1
CATSREAGGPYGYTF
TGTGCCACCAGCAGAGAAGCAGGGGGTCCCTATGGCTACACCTTC
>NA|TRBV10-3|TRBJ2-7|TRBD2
CAINGLAGGGEQYF
TGTGCCATCAATGGACTAGCGGGAGGAGGGGAGCAGTACTTC
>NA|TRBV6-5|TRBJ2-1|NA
CASSYGGPSYNEQFF
TGTGCCAGCAGTTACGGCGGGCCCTCCTACAATGAGCAGTTCTTC
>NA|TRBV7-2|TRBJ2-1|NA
CASSLGDSRLYNEQFF
TGTGCCAGCAGCCTGGGGGACTCGCGGCTCTACAATGAGCAGTTCTTC
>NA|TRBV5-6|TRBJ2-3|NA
CASSSADTQYF
TGTGCCAGCAGCTCAGCAGATACGCAGTATTTT
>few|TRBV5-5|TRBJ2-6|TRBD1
CASSRTGTGVGGANVLTF
TGTGCCAGCAGCCGGACCGGGACAGGGGTTGGTGGGGCCAACGTCCTGACTTTC
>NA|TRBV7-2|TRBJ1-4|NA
CASSLERGEKLFF
TGTGCCAGCAGCTTAGAGCGCGGTGAAAAACTGTTTTTT
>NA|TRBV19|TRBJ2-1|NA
CASSIQGLPGEQFF
TGTGCCAGTAGTATTCAGGGTCTGCCGGGGGAGCAGTTCTTC
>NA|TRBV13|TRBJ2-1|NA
CASSLEGGSSYNEQFF
TGTGCCAGCAGCTTAGAGGGGGGGAGCTCCTACAATGAGCAGTTCTTC
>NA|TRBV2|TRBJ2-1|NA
CASRRESGNEQFF
TGTGCCAGCAGACGGGAGTCGGGCAATGAGCAGTTCTTC
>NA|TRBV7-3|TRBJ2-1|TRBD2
CASSSGGLAGARNEQFF
TGTGCCAGCAGCTCCGGGGGTCTAGCGGGAGCACGGAATGAGCAGTTCTTC
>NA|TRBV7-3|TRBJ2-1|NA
CASSFGTAGNEQFF
TGTGCCAGCAGCTTCGGGACCGCGGGGAATGAGCAGTTCTTC
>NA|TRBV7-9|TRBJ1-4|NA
CASSLGGSATNEKLFF
TGTGCCAGCAGCTTGGGGGGCTCTGCAACTAATGAAAAACTGTTTTTT
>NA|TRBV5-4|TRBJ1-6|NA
CASSLAGIRNNSPLHF
TGTGCCAGCAGCTTGGCCGGGATACGGAATAATTCACCCCTCCACTTT
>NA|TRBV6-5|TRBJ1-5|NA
CASKNTQGLKQPQHF
TGTGCCAGCAAAAATACGCAGGGGTTAAAGCAGCCCCAGCATTTT
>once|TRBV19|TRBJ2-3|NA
CASSAVRDSTDTQYF
TGTGCCAGTAGTGCGGTCAGGGATTCGACAGATACGCAGTATTTT
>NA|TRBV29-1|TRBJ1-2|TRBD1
CSVEGTGANYGYTF
TGCAGCGTTGAAGGGACAGGCGCTAACTATGGCTACACCTTC
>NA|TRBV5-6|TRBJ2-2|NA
CASSLMRSSGAGGELFF
TGTGCCAGCAGCTTGATGCGTTCTTCAGGGGCGGGCGGGGAGCTGTTTTTT
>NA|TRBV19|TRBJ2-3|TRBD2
CASRRSGSTDTQYF
TGTGCCAGTAGACGTAGCGGGAGCACAGATACGCAGTATTTT
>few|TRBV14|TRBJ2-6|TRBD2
CASSQDLASGIYGANVLTF
TGTGCCAGCAGCCAAGATCTGGCTAGCGGGATATATGGGGCCAACGTCCTGACTTTC
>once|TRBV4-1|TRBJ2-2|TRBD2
CASSQAGLAGGPGELFF
TGCGCCAGCAGCCAGGCGGGACTAGCGGGAGGGCCCGGGGAGCTGTTTTTT
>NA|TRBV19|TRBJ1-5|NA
CASSSQASGQPQHF
TGTGCCAGTAGTAGCCAGGCGTCGGGTCAGCCCCAGCATTTT
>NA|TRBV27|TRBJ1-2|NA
CASSPSTANYGYTF
TGTGCCAGCAGCCCCAGTACAGCTAACTATGGCTACACCTTC
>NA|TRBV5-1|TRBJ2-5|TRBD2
CASSQLAGQETQYF
TGCGCCAGCAGCCAACTAGCGGGTCAAGAGACCCAGTACTTC
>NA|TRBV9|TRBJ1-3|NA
CASSVEVGGSGNTIYF
TGTGCCAGCAGCGTAGAGGTGGGCGGATCTGGAAACACCATATATTTT
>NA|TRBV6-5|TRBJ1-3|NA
CASSLGPHSGNTIYF
TGTGCCAGCAGTTTGGGGCCGCACTCTGGAAACACCATATATTTT
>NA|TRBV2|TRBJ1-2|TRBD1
CASSATDRGAYGYTF
TGTGCCAGCAGCGCCACGGACAGGGGAGCCTATGGCTACACCTTC
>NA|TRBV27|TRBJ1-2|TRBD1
CASRLTGQEYGYTF
TGTGCCAGCAGACTCACAGGACAGGAATATGGCTACACCTTC
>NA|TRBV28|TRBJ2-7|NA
CASSYGSTYEQYF
TGTGCCAGCAGTTATGGATCCACCTACGAGCAGTACTTC
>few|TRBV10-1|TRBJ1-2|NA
CASSFDRPRDGYTF
TGCGCCAGCAGTTTTGACAGACCGAGAGATGGCTACACCTTC
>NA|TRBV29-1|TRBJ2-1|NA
CSAGEVGLIDFF
TGCAGCGCTGGGGAGGTGGGACTCATCGACTTCTTC
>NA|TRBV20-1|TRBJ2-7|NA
CSARRIGEQYF
TGCAGTGCTAGACGTATAGGGGAGCAGTACTTC
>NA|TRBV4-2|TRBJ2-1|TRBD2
CASSRRLAASYNEQFF
TGTGCCAGCAGCCGAAGACTAGCGGCCTCCTACAATGAGCAGTTCTTC
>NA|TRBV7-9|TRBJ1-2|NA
CASSFTAYGYTF
TGTGCCAGCAGCTTTACAGCCTATGGCTACACCTTC
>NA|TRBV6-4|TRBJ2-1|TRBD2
CASSRLAGGNEQFF
TGTGCCAGCTCTAGACTAGCGGGAGGCAATGAGCAGTTCTTC
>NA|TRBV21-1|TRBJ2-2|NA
CASSKVLGGEGTGELFF
TGTGCCAGCAGCAAAGTTTTGGGGGGAGAAGGCACCGGGGAGCTGTTTTTT
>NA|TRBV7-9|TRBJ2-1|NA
CASSLASGSDEQFF
TGTGCCAGCAGCCTCGCCTCGGGTAGCGATGAGCAGTTCTTC
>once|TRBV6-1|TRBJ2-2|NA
CASATVQYGELFF
TGTGCCAGCGCGACAGTGCAGTACGGGGAGCTGTTTTTT
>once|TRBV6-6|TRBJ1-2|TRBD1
CASTLGTGSGYTF
TGTGCCAGCACCTTAGGGACAGGGAGCGGCTACACCTTC
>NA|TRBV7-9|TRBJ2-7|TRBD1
CASSLIGTGPYEQYF
TGTGCCAGCAGCTTAATCGGGACAGGGCCCTACGAGCAGTACTTC